This record looks at one TCR beta chain sequence and its context. These data are taken from a study of blood T cell repertoires in COVID-19. Study information: Both acute and convalescent COVID-19 samples were obtained from the United States, Italy and Spain.

In the original processing: Amplification from reference gene primers served as the basis for estimated nucleated cell counts. Assay: immunoSEQ multiplex PCR; the TCRdb copy retains only in-frame clones and omits some. V and J calls and clone size are given by that table; D and trimming were obtained from the DNA. The data contain 65,000 to 90,000 clones, approximately 90% of them singletons. The CDR3 has 14 residues. Germline V gene sequence: CDR1 SGHTA, CDR2 FQGNSA. V was shortened by 1 base and J by 3 bases, with 8 bases between the two germline ends. Sequenced: peripheral blood. This sequence joins TRBV7-2 and TRBJ2-3; a weak D match, TRBD2 (6 bases). This receptor was identified in a man in his thirties or forties with acute or convalescent COVID-19. This CDR3 reads CASSLGAGTDTQYF. The CDR3 nucleotides are TGTGCCAGCAGCTTAGGGGCGGGGACAGATACGCAGTATTTT.